This T cell receptor (beta chain) comes out of a study of cytomegalovirus exposure and HLA in healthy donors. PCR employed 60 Vbeta and 13 Jbeta primers. The assay was immunoSEQ multiplex PCR, and TCRdb's table has in-frame clones only and misses some. The table records 140,000 or so clones, around 82% of them present only once. The V and J ends lost 4 bases and 4 bases, in that order; junction bases with no gene match: 5. CDR1 is MDHEN and CDR2 is SYDVKM in the germline V gene. CDR3 length: 15 residues. This clone was counted only a few times. The sample was PBMCs. This receptor was obtained from a woman under 30 in good health and CMV-seropositive. The chain couples TRBV28 to TRBJ1-5, with 9 positions matching TRBD1. The CDR3 loop is CASSSSGQGNQPQHF. CDR3 DNA: TGTGCCAGCAGTTCATCGGGACAGGGAAATCAGCCCCAGCATTTT.